What follows are 17 T cell receptor beta chains derived from one specimen sequenced in a study of CD8+ T cells in alopecia areata. Treatment in this sample: oral pan-JAK inhibitor, 5-10 mg twice daily. Once RNA had been extracted, it was reverse transcribed into cDNA to act as the sequencing template. Profiling relied on immunoSEQ multiplex PCR, and the TCRdb table lists in-frame clones only, not all of them. Of a few hundred thousand clones in the sample, less than 50% are singletons; the top ten hold about 2.6%. The specimen was CD4+ T cells sorted from blood, collected around week 36, from a patient treated with tofacitinib. The receptors come from a human donor with alopecia areata.

The chain carries TRBV7-2 and TRBJ2-1; D perhaps matches TRBD1 (5 bases). Deletions cut 5 bases from V and 7 bases from J, with 12 bases between. The CDR3 is made up of 13 amino acids. The germline V gene encodes CDR1 SGHTA and CDR2 FQGNSA. CDR3 residues: CASSLRATNEQFF. The CDR3 nucleotides are TGTGCCAGCAGCCTCAGGGCGACTAATGAGCAGTTCTTC. Together with reference TRBV7-2 and TRBJ2-1, the CDR3 gives the full variable domain: GAGVSQSPSNKVTEKGKDVELRCDPISGHTALYWYRQSLGQGLEFLIYFQGNSAPDKSGLPSDRFSAERTGGSVSTLTIQRTQQEDSAVYLCASSLRATNEQFFGPGTRLTVL.

The chain has TRBV7-2 and TRBJ2-2; D perhaps matches TRBD1 (6 bases). This CDR3 is 17 amino acids long. Germline V gene sequence: CDR1 SGHTA, CDR2 FQGNSA. Trimming removed 5 bases at V and 6 bases at J, with 22 bases between. CDR3 amino acids: CASSPNPGQIIAGELFF. CDR3 nucleotide sequence: TGTGCCAGCAGCCCCAACCCGGGACAAATAATTGCCGGGGAGCTGTTTTTT. Together with reference TRBV7-2 and TRBJ2-2, the CDR3 gives the full variable domain: GAGVSQSPSNKVTEKGKDVELRCDPISGHTALYWYRQSLGQGLEFLIYFQGNSAPDKSGLPSDRFSAERTGGSVSTLTIQRTQQEDSAVYLCASSPNPGQIIAGELFFGEGSRLTVL.

There are a few counts of this clone. The chain joins TRBV2 to TRBJ2-7, with D perhaps TRBD2 (6 bases). V lost 7 bases to trimming and J lost 2 bases, with 15 bases between them. Germline loops: CDR1 SNHLY, CDR2 FYNNEI. The CDR3 loop spans 14 amino acids. Here the CDR3 DNA reads TGTGCCAGCAAGACCTCGGGAGACACCTACGAGCAGTACTTC. It specifies CASKTSGDTYEQYF.

This clone has a handful of counts. The rearrangement uses TRBV5-6 and TRBJ2-7; 7 nucleotides line up with TRBD1. Looked up from germline, CDR1 is SGHDT and CDR2 is YYEEEE. The CDR3 spans 15 residues. With 0 bases clipped from V and 5 bases from J, the junction kept 8 bases outside the gene matches. The chain's CDR3 is CASSLDRGLKDEQYF. In nucleotides, the CDR3 is TGTGCCAGCAGCTTGGACAGGGGCCTAAAGGACGAGCAGTACTTC.

J is TRBJ2-7 and V is TRBV7-2; 8 nucleotides match TRBD1. The germline gives CDR1 SGHTA, CDR2 FQGNSA. CDR3 size: 15 residues. Trimming took 1 base from V and 3 from J; bases not matched to a gene: 5. CDR3 in DNA: TGTGCCAGCAGCTTAGGGGGACAGGACGTCTACGAGCAGTACTTC. It yields the protein CASSLGGQDVYEQYF. Using reference TRBV7-2 and TRBJ2-7 for the parts outside the CDR3, the full variable domain is GAGVSQSPSNKVTEKGKDVELRCDPISGHTALYWYRQSLGQGLEFLIYFQGNSAPDKSGLPSDRFSAERTGGSVSTLTIQRTQQEDSAVYLCASSLGGQDVYEQYFGPGTRLTVT.

This chain joins TRBV30 and TRBJ2-2; D is undetermined. Germline V gene lookup returns CDR1 GTSNPN and CDR2 SVGIG (reference sequence). This CDR3 has 15 residues. V lost 2 bases and J 5 bases, leaving 15 bases between the germline ends. CDR3 DNA sequence: TGTGCCTGGAGTCGGACCCCCGCAAGTACCGGGGAGCTGTTTTTT. Protein product: CAWSRTPASTGELFF.

This clone turned up a few times. This chain joins TRBV7-9 and TRBJ1-4; D is perhaps TRBD1 (6 bases). V shed 4 bases and J shed 11 bases, with 8 bases lying between them. The CDR3 is made up of 11 amino acids. Germline CDR1 reads SEHNR; CDR2 reads FQNEAQ (reference sequence). The CDR3 DNA is TGTGCCAGCAGCTCTGGACAGAAACTGTTTTTT. This gives the protein CASSSGQKLFF.

The chain joins TRBV5-1 to TRBJ2-1; D gene unclear. Germline V lookup: CDR1 SGHRS, CDR2 YFSETQ. The CDR3 runs to 15 residues. V shed 1 base and J shed 5 bases, with 13 bases lying between them. The CDR3 sequence: CASSLIVGNDNEQFF. CDR3 DNA sequence: TGCGCCAGCAGCTTGATCGTGGGGAATGACAATGAGCAGTTCTTC.

The gene calls are TRBV30 and TRBJ1-5, with D possibly matching TRBD1 (6 bases). Germline lookup yields CDR1 GTSNPN and CDR2 SVGIG (reference sequence). V was trimmed by 1 base and J by 7 bases, leaving 26 bases between them. This CDR3 is 18 amino acids long. CDR3 nucleotide sequence: TGTGCCTGGAGTGGCGGGGTTACGTCAGGGGCCGGGGGACAGCCCCAGCATTTT. Its translation is CAWSGGVTSGAGGQPQHF. The full variable domain, with the rest looked up from reference TRBV30 and TRBJ1-5, is SQTIHQWPATLVQPVGSPLSLECTVEGTSNPNLYWYRQAAGRGLQLLFYSVGIGQISSEVPQNLSASRPQDRQFILSSKKLLLSDSGFYLCAWSGGVTSGAGGQPQHFGDGTRLSIL.

The table lists this clone with many counts. This chain connects TRBV27 to TRBJ2-7, with D uncertain. Germline values: CDR1 MNHEY, CDR2 SMNVEV (reference sequence). V dropped 3 bases and J dropped 2 bases, with 8 bases sitting between them. CDR3 length: 13 amino acids. The CDR3 DNA follows: TGTGCCAGCAGTTTCGTCGGTGCCTACGAGCAGTACTTC. It encodes CASSFVGAYEQYF.

This clone appeared a few times. The chain employs TRBV6-6 and TRBJ2-5; the D is unclear. The CDR3 is made up of 13 amino acids. Trimming shortened V by 3 bases and J by 5 bases, and 10 bases separated the two germline ends. In germline, CDR1 is MNHNY, CDR2 SVGAGI (reference sequence). CDR3 sequence (DNA): TGTGCCAGCAGTTATCCGACTGTTGAGACCCAGTACTTC. Amino acids: CASSYPTVETQYF.

J is TRBJ2-7 and V is TRBV6-5; 7 bases line up with TRBD2. The ends lost 7 bases at V and 2 bases at J; junction bases unmatched: 8. Germline assignment: CDR1 MNHEY and CDR2 SVGAGI. The CDR3 has 14 amino acids. Written as DNA, the CDR3 is TGTGCCAGCAACCGGGACTATCGAGCCTACGAGCAGTACTTC. This translates into CASNRDYRAYEQYF.

The table lists this clone with many counts. The rearrangement joins TRBV7-9 to TRBJ2-1; no firm D call. This CDR3 has 11 residues. Trimming cost V 7 bases and J 5 bases, with 6 bases left between them. Per germline, CDR1 SEHNR and CDR2 FQNEAQ (reference sequence). CDR3 bases: TGTGCCAGCACCCTCAACAATGAGCAGTTCTTC. Residues: CASTLNNEQFF.

This clone has only a few counts. The V and J genes are TRBV29-1 and TRBJ2-2, with 14 nucleotides matching TRBD2. Unmatched junction bases numbered 4, after V lost 3 bases and J lost 4 bases. The length of the CDR3 is 16 residues. Per the germline V gene, CDR1 is SQVTM and CDR2 is ANQGSEA. CDR3 nucleotide sequence: TGCAGCGTTGATAGGGGACTAGCGGGAGCCACCGGGGAGCTGTTTTTT. It yields the protein CSVDRGLAGATGELFF.

This sequence joins TRBV5-1 and TRBJ2-3, with D possibly called TRBD1 or TRBD2 (5 bases each). This CDR3 has 15 residues. Per germline, CDR1 SGHRS and CDR2 YFSETQ. Trimming shortened V by 4 bases and J by 2 bases, and 14 bases separated the two germline ends. CDR3 residues: CASSATGTNTDTQYF. DNA of the CDR3: TGCGCCAGCAGCGCAACCGGGACCAACACAGATACGCAGTATTTT.

The CDR3 loop reads CASSLVGRNNQPQHF. CDR3 coding DNA: TGTGCCAGCAGCTTAGTGGGTAGAAACAATCAGCCCCAGCATTTT. The rearrangement joins TRBV7-2 to TRBJ1-5; no firm D call. The V gene lost 1 base and the J gene lost 3 bases, with 10 bases spanning the gap. CDR1 and CDR2 (germline): SGHTA, FQGNSA. The CDR3 extends over 15 amino acids.

This chain connects TRBV4-2 to TRBJ2-7; D unresolved. Between the trimmed V and J ends, which lost 3 bases and 0 bases, there was a span of 15 bases. The CDR3 is 16 amino acids. Germline CDR1 is LGHNA and CDR2 is YNFKEQ. The CDR3 coding sequence is TGTGCCAGCAGCCACGAACAGTTCGCGAGCTCCTACGAGCAGTACTTC. Residues: CASSHEQFASSYEQYF.